A selection of T cell receptor beta chains follows, all from one sample in a study of Ad26.COV2.S vaccination and SARS-CoV-2 variants. Libraries were prepared by immunoSEQ multiplex PCR; TCRdb keeps only in-frame clonotypes and omits some of them. Of about 440,000 clones listed, less than 95% are singletons. The sample here was peripheral blood, taken in a trial of Ad26.COV2.S vaccine versus placebo. These receptors were taken from a person between 18 and 65 years old who received the Ad26.COV2.S COVID-19 vaccine or a placebo. CDR3s include the opening cysteine and the closing phenylalanine or tryptophan. The D gene is left open where the match is weak. A row's size may be missing; if present it is once, few, many or a size class.

V gene	clone size	J gene	D gene	CDR3 DNA	CDR3 protein
TRBV4-3	.	TRBJ1-1	.	TGCGCCAGCAGCCAAGATGGGCCTCAACGAACTGAAGCTTTCTTT	CASSQDGPQRTEAFF
TRBV7-8	.	TRBJ2-4	TRBD1	TGTGCCAGCAGCCGACAGGGGTTCGCCAAAAACATTCAGTACTTC	CASSRQGFAKNIQYF
TRBV10-3	.	TRBJ2-1	.	TGTGCCATCACCCCCCGACTAGGGGTGGACAATGAGCAGTTCTTC	CAITPRLGVDNEQFF
TRBV5-6	.	TRBJ2-1	TRBD2	TGTGCCAGCAGCTTCAGGGGGACTAGCGGATACAATGAGCAGTTCTTC	CASSFRGTSGYNEQFF
TRBV3-1/TRBV3-2	.	TRBJ2-3	TRBD2	TGTGCCAGCAGCCTGACTAGCGCCACAGATACGCAGTATTTT	CASSLTSATDTQYF
TRBV6-6	.	TRBJ2-7	.	TGTGCCAGCAGCCCCCCCACCTACGAGCAGTACTTC	CASSPPTYEQYF
TRBV10-3	.	TRBJ1-3	.	TGTGCCTCCAGGATTGACTCTGGAAACACCATATATTTT	CASRIDSGNTIYF
TRBV7-8	.	TRBJ2-6	TRBD1	TGTGCCAGCAGCTTCGGGACAGGGGCCGGGGGGGCCAACGTCCTGACTTTC	CASSFGTGAGGANVLTF
TRBV2	.	TRBJ2-7	TRBD1	TGTGCCAGCAGGGGGGACAGGGGCTACGAGCAGTACTTC	CASRGDRGYEQYF
TRBV7-6	.	TRBJ2-4	.	TGTGCCAGCAGCTTAGGCGGGCAGGGGAGTTACATTCAGTACTTC	CASSLGGQGSYIQYF
TRBV9	.	TRBJ2-2	.	TGTGCCAGCAGCCAGGGATACACCGGGGAGCTGTTTTTT	CASSQGYTGELFF
TRBV1	.	TRBJ2-3	.	TGCACCAGCAGCCCTAGCCGTGAGGGAAGCACAGATACGCAGTATTTT	CTSSPSREGSTDTQYF
TRBV3-1/TRBV3-2	.	TRBJ2-1	.	TGTGCCAGCAGCCGGGAGCACAGCTCCTACAATGAGCAGTTCTTC	CASSREHSSYNEQFF
TRBV7-9	.	TRBJ2-1	.	TGTGCCAGCAGCCTGGGAGCGAATGAGCAGTTCTTC	CASSLGANEQFF
TRBV7-8	.	TRBJ2-3	.	TGTGCCAGCTTAAGGGAGGCGAGCACAGATACGCAGTATTTT	CASLREASTDTQYF
TRBV7-9	.	TRBJ2-2	.	TGTGCCAGCAGCTTGGCGGAAACTACCCTGGACACCGGGGAGCTGTTTTTT	CASSLAETTLDTGELFF
TRBV2	.	TRBJ2-7	TRBD2	TGTGCCAGCAGTTTACTAGCGGGAGAGTACGAGCAGTACTTC	CASSLLAGEYEQYF
TRBV18	.	TRBJ1-1	.	TGTGCCAGCTCAACGCTTCAGGGTGAAGCTTTCTTT	CASSTLQGEAFF
TRBV7-3	once	TRBJ2-1	.	TGTGCCAGCAGCTCCTTGGGAGTTTTAGATGAGCAGTTCTTC	CASSSLGVLDEQFF
TRBV5-4	.	TRBJ1-1	.	TGTGCCAGCAGCCCCGTCAATGGGGAGACTGAAGCTTTCTTT	CASSPVNGETEAFF
TRBV6-5	.	TRBJ1-2	.	TGTGCCAGCAGGGGAACAGGGAGGTATGGCTACACCTTC	CASRGTGRYGYTF
TRBV5-6	.	TRBJ2-7	TRBD1	TGTGCCAGCAGCGGGGGACAGGAATCCTACGAGCAGTACTTC	CASSGGQESYEQYF
TRBV7-6	.	TRBJ2-3	.	TGTGCCAGCAGCTTACGCGGGCTTAGCACAGATACGCAGTATTTT	CASSLRGLSTDTQYF
TRBV28	few	TRBJ2-2	TRBD2	TGTGCCAGCAGTAGACGGACTAGTGGAACCGGGGAGCTGTTTTTT	CASSRRTSGTGELFF
TRBV19	.	TRBJ2-2	.	TGTGCCAGTAGTATAGGACATGCAACCGGGGAGCTGTTTTTT	CASSIGHATGELFF
TRBV6-2/TRBV6-3	once	TRBJ2-1	.	TGTGCCAGCAGTTACAGGAGGGCCGTCTACAATGAGCAGTTCTTC	CASSYRRAVYNEQFF
TRBV27	.	TRBJ1-2	.	TGTGCCAGCAGTTTAGTAGCAGGCCCAAACTATGGCTACACCTTC	CASSLVAGPNYGYTF
TRBV5-8	.	TRBJ1-4	.	TGTGCCAGCAGCTTGGTGACGGCCACCCTTAATGAAAAACTGTTTTTT	CASSLVTATLNEKLFF
TRBV7-9	few	TRBJ2-2	.	TGTGCCAGCAGCCCCGGGGTGGTGAACACCGGGGAGCTGTTTTTT	CASSPGVVNTGELFF
TRBV28	.	TRBJ2-5	.	TGTGCCAGCAGTTTCTTCGGAAACGACGGAGAGACCCAGTACTTC	CASSFFGNDGETQYF
TRBV15	.	TRBJ1-5	.	TGTGCCACCAGCAGATTAGGGGTACAGCCCCAGCATTTT	CATSRLGVQPQHF
TRBV3-1/TRBV3-2	.	TRBJ1-2	.	TGTGCCAGCTCGAGGCGGGGCAGGGCCATATACTATGGCTACACCTTC	CASSRRGRAIYYGYTF
TRBV5-6	.	TRBJ2-3	.	TGTGCCAGCAGCTTGACTAGCCTAGATACGCAGTATTTT	CASSLTSLDTQYF
TRBV11-2	.	TRBJ2-1	TRBD1	TGTGCCAGCAGCTTAGCGGGGACAGGGGCCTACAATGAGCAGTTCTTC	CASSLAGTGAYNEQFF
TRBV14	.	TRBJ2-1	TRBD2	TGTGCCAGCAGCCAACATCGGCGCAGGCCGGGACTAGCGGGAGAGCTCGACAATGAGCAGTTCTTC	CASSQHRRRPGLAGELDNEQFF
TRBV5-1	.	TRBJ1-6	.	TGCGCCAGCAGCTTCACAGGGAATTCACCCCTCCACTTT	CASSFTGNSPLHF